The subject of this entry is one T cell receptor beta chain. This sample stems from a study of blood T cell repertoires in COVID-19. Overall study: Donors in the United States, Italy and Spain gave samples during acute or convalescent COVID-19. Sample material is recorded as cDNA or gDNA derived from T cells, B-cell-depleted T cells, or PBMCs.

How the authors handled the data: How many nucleated cells were present was estimated from reference gene primer amplification. Profiling relied on immunoSEQ multiplex PCR, and the TCRdb table lists in-frame clones only, not all of them. That table furnishes V, J and clone size, whereas the DNA furnished D and trimming. The sample lists about 37,000 clones, more than 85% occurring once. The CDR3 has 17 amino acids. The V and J ends lost 3 bases and 3 bases respectively, with 20 bases between them. From germline, CDR1 is LGHDT and CDR2 YNNKEL (reference sequence). Sequenced sample: peripheral blood. The chain carries TRBV3-1 (or the pseudogene TRBV3-2) and TRBJ1-1; TRBD1 might be the D (6 bases). This TCR was recovered from an elderly woman with acute or convalescent COVID-19. CDR3 residues: CASSQQTPGTWDTEAFF. The CDR3 DNA reads TGTGCCAGCAGCCAGCAAACCCCCGGGACATGGGACACTGAAGCTTTCTTT.